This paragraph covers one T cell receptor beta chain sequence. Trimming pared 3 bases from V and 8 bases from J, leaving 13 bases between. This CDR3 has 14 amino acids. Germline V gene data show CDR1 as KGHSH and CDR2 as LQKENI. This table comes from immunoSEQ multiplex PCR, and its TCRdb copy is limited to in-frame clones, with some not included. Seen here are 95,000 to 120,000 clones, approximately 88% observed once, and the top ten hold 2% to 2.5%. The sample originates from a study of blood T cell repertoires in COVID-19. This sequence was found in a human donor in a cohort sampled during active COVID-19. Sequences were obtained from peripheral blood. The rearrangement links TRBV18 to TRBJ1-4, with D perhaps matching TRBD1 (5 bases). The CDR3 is CASSPQGIGEKLFF. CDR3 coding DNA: TGTGCCAGCTCACCTCAGGGTATAGGGGAAAAACTGTTTTTT.